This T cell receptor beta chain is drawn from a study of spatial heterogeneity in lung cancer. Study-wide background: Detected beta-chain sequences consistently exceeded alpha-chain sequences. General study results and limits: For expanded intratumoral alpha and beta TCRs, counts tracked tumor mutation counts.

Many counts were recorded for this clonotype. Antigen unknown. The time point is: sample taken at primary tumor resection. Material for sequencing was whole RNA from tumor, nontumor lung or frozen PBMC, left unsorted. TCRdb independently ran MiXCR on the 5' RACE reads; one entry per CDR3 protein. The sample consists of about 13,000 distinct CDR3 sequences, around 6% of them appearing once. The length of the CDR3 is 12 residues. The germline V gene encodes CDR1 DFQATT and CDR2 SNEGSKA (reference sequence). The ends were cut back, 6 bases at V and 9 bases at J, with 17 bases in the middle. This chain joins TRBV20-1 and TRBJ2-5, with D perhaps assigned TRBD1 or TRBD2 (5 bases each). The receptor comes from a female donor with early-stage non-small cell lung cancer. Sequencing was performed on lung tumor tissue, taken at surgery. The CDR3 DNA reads TGCAGTGCCACCGGGCCGATGGGGGCCCAGTACTTC. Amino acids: CSATGPMGAQYF.